The present TCR beta chain was sequenced within a study of type 1 regulatory T cells. On the study more broadly: T-allo10 is a Tr1-enriched, alloantigen-specific CD4 T cell product made in vitro.

With V trimmed by 8 bases and J by 2 bases, 3 bases remained unmatched. The CDR3 covers 14 residues. Looked up from germline, CDR1 is KGHSH and CDR2 is LQKENI. This clonotype was seen only a few times. TCRdb re-analysed the reads in MiXCR, keeping a single row per CDR3 protein. The sample lists around 19,000 distinct CDR3 sequences, roughly a tenth occurring once. The TCR originated in a human donor in good health. Sample: CD4+ T cells, either the whole sample or a sorted fraction (not recorded which). The J gene is TRBJ1-1, the V gene TRBV18; 12 positions match TRBD1. The CDR3 sequence is CASTGTGGNTEAFF. DNA of the CDR3: TGTGCCAGCACCGGGACAGGGGGCAACACTGAAGCTTTCTTT. Combining the CDR3 with reference TRBV18 and TRBJ1-1 gives the whole variable domain NAGVMQNPRHLVRRRGQEARLRCSPMKGHSHVYWYRQLPEEGLKFMVYLQKENIIDESGMPKERFSAEFPKEGPSILRIQQVVRGDSAAYFCASTGTGGNTEAFFGQGTRLTVV.